Listed below are T cell receptor beta chains from one sample, sequenced in a study of blood T cell repertoires in COVID-19. Sequencing used immunoSEQ multiplex PCR; TCRdb keeps in-frame clones, though not all of them. The sample lists about 83,000 clones, around 90% occurring once. Material: peripheral blood. The receptors here all came from a woman aged 45-60 years with active or convalescent COVID-19. Both conserved end residues are part of each CDR3. A D gene is named only where the DNA matches it firmly. Size tells how often a clone was seen (once, few, many) or the class of an expanded clone, and some rows leave it out.

D	V	size	J	CDR3	DNA
-	TRBV27	-	TRBJ2-3	CASSSQASITDTQYF	TGTGCCAGCAGTTCTCAGGCCTCCATCACAGATACGCAGTATTTT
TRBD1	TRBV6-2/TRBV6-3	-	TRBJ1-1	CASSYSSWTGGTMNTEAFF	TGTGCCAGCAGTTACTCGTCATGGACAGGGGGGACAATGAACACTGAAGCTTTCTTT
-	TRBV19	-	TRBJ1-3	CASSRVQDYSGNTIYF	TGTGCCAGTAGTCGCGTACAGGATTACTCTGGAAACACCATATATTTT
TRBD1	TRBV27	-	TRBJ1-1	CASKRDRGPGTEAFF	TGTGCCAGCAAGCGGGACAGGGGGCCTGGCACTGAAGCTTTCTTT
TRBD1	TRBV6-1	-	TRBJ1-2	CASSEDRGRIYGYTF	TGTGCCAGCAGTGAAGACAGGGGACGTATCTATGGCTACACCTTC
-	TRBV9	-	TRBJ1-1	CASSVTGEADTEAFF	TGTGCCAGCAGCGTCACGGGGGAGGCGGACACTGAAGCTTTCTTT
TRBD1	TRBV6-1	-	TRBJ1-4	CASSGGQGYEKLFF	TGTGCCAGCAGTGGGGGACAGGGATATGAAAAACTGTTTTTT
TRBD1	TRBV18	-	TRBJ1-1	CASSPQGAQGTEAFF	TGTGCCAGCTCACCGCAGGGGGCCCAGGGGACTGAAGCTTTCTTT
-	TRBV30	-	TRBJ2-7	CAWSQHDEQYF	TGTGCCTGGAGCCAACACGACGAGCAGTACTTC
TRBD1	TRBV3-1/TRBV3-2	-	TRBJ2-7	CASSQGAGGYEQYF	TGTGCCAGCAGCCAAGGGGCAGGGGGCTACGAGCAGTACTTC
-	TRBV7-9	-	TRBJ2-1	CASSLVGQNQKGLYNEQFF	TGTGCCAGCAGCTTAGTCGGACAGAACCAAAAGGGGCTCTACAATGAGCAGTTCTTC
-	TRBV7-2	-	TRBJ1-5	CASSPIGNQPQHF	TGTGCCAGCAGCCCCATAGGCAATCAGCCCCAGCATTTT
-	TRBV27	-	TRBJ1-1	CASSPDRQNTEAFF	TGTGCCAGCAGTCCAGACAGACAGAACACTGAAGCTTTCTTT
-	TRBV25-1	once	TRBJ1-2	CASSESGSTGGYTF	TGTGCCAGCAGTGAATCGGGTTCAACCGGGGGCTACACCTTC
TRBD1	TRBV5-4	-	TRBJ1-1	CASSLGGTANVVNTEAFF	TGTGCCAGCAGCTTGGGAGGGACAGCCAACGTCGTGAACACTGAAGCTTTCTTT
TRBD2	TRBV7-2	-	TRBJ2-7	CASSLVLTSGDLREQYF	TGTGCCAGCAGCTTAGTTTTGACTAGCGGGGACCTACGGGAGCAGTACTTC
-	TRBV3-1/TRBV3-2	-	TRBJ1-1	CASSLAGYAEAFF	TGTGCCAGCAGCCTGGCAGGGTACGCTGAAGCTTTCTTT
-	TRBV30	-	TRBJ1-2	CAWSVQGRASGYTF	TGTGCCTGGAGTGTACAAGGCAGGGCTAGTGGCTACACCTTC
TRBD1	TRBV5-1	few	TRBJ1-2	CASSPGQVSAPGYTF	TGCGCCAGCAGCCCGGGACAGGTCTCCGCTCCTGGCTACACCTTC
-	TRBV5-1	-	TRBJ2-3	CASNQGSTGPQYF	TGCGCCAGCAACCAAGGTTCGACAGGTCCGCAGTATTTT
TRBD1	TRBV7-9	-	TRBJ1-2	CASSPGGVGGYTF	TGTGCCAGCAGCCCAGGGGGCGTCGGGGGCTACACCTTC
TRBD2	TRBV9	-	TRBJ2-3	CASSVVSGGVTDTQYF	TGTGCCAGCAGCGTAGTTAGCGGGGGGGTCACAGATACGCAGTATTTT
-	TRBV25-1	few	TRBJ2-7	CASSEDRGGFFYEQYF	TGTGCCAGCAGTGAAGATAGGGGGGGGTTTTTCTACGAGCAGTACTTC
-	TRBV12-3/TRBV12-4	-	TRBJ1-4	CASARELNEKLFF	TGTGCCAGTGCCCGGGAACTCAATGAAAAACTGTTTTTT
TRBD1	TRBV29-1	-	TRBJ1-2	CSVVTGTGGGYTF	TGCAGCGTTGTTACCGGGACAGGGGGAGGCTACACCTTC
TRBD2	TRBV27	-	TRBJ2-3	CASGSGGAADTQYF	TGTGCCAGCGGTAGCGGGGGGGCCGCAGATACGCAGTATTTT
-	TRBV12-3/TRBV12-4	-	TRBJ2-3	CASSPGSGDTQYF	TGTGCCAGCAGCCCGGGATCAGGCGATACGCAGTATTTT
-	TRBV9	-	TRBJ2-2	CASSVHRADTGELFF	TGTGCCAGCAGCGTACACAGGGCCGACACCGGGGAGCTGTTTTTT
-	TRBV29-1	-	TRBJ2-6	CSPRGAYSGANVLTF	TGCAGCCCCCGCGGGGCATACTCTGGGGCCAACGTCCTGACTTTC
TRBD1	TRBV14	-	TRBJ2-7	CASSPLFGTGSYEQYF	TGTGCCAGCAGCCCCCTTTTCGGGACAGGATCCTACGAGCAGTACTTC
TRBD2	TRBV4-1	once	TRBJ2-5	CASSQVAASGSETQYF	TGCGCCAGCAGCCAAGTGGCAGCTAGCGGGTCCGAGACCCAGTACTTC
-	TRBV5-1	-	TRBJ2-7	CASSRAEAGTSSDEQYF	TGCGCCAGCAGCCGCGCCGAGGCAGGGACATCGAGCGACGAGCAGTACTTC
-	TRBV3-1/TRBV3-2	-	TRBJ2-3	CASSQDEVPFYTDTQYF	TGTGCCAGCAGCCAAGATGAGGTGCCATTTTACACAGATACGCAGTATTTT
TRBD2	TRBV11-3	-	TRBJ2-5	CASSSGTSGGAQETQYF	TGTGCCAGCAGCTCCGGGACTAGCGGGGGGGCACAAGAGACCCAGTACTTC
-	TRBV5-4	-	TRBJ2-5	CASSIGGGRSETQYF	TGTGCCAGCAGCATTGGGGGGGGGCGATCGGAGACCCAGTACTTC
-	TRBV30	-	TRBJ2-7	CAWGGRSLYEQYF	TGTGCCTGGGGGGGCAGGTCCCTTTACGAGCAGTACTTC
-	TRBV7-2	-	TRBJ1-2	CASSFRLSGDYGYTF	TGTGCCAGCAGCTTTAGACTGTCCGGGGACTATGGCTACACCTTC
TRBD1	TRBV13	-	TRBJ1-2	CASSLPGQGARGYTF	TGTGCCAGCAGCCTGCCGGGACAGGGGGCGCGTGGCTACACCTTC
-	TRBV29-1	-	TRBJ1-1	CSVQLGAGARVGAFF	TGCAGCGTTCAACTGGGGGCAGGGGCGCGGGTGGGAGCTTTCTTT
-	TRBV6-4	-	TRBJ1-2	CASRPGFNYGYTF	TGTGCCAGCAGGCCAGGGTTTAACTATGGCTACACCTTC
-	TRBV30	-	TRBJ1-2	CAWSEGWGDGYTF	TGTGCCTGGAGTGAGGGATGGGGGGATGGCTACACCTTC
TRBD1	TRBV6-5	-	TRBJ1-2	CASKTGGFDGYTF	TGTGCCAGCAAAACAGGGGGCTTCGATGGCTACACCTTC
-	TRBV19	-	TRBJ1-5	CASSISGSNQPQHF	TGTGCCAGTAGTATATCGGGTAGCAATCAGCCCCAGCATTTT
TRBD1	TRBV2	-	TRBJ1-6	CASTGGQVTGFNSPLHF	TGTGCCAGCACCGGGGGACAGGTAACCGGGTTTAATTCACCCCTCCACTTT
-	TRBV12-3/TRBV12-4	-	TRBJ2-5	CASSLAPDTQYF	TGTGCCAGCAGTTTAGCGCCAGATACCCAGTACTTC
TRBD1	TRBV2	-	TRBJ1-3	CASSRTGSFSGNTIYF	TGTGCCAGCAGTAGGACAGGGAGCTTCTCTGGAAACACCATATATTTT
TRBD1	TRBV20-1	-	TRBJ1-1	CSASTLGQGNTEAFF	TGCAGTGCTAGTACGTTAGGACAGGGGAACACTGAAGCTTTCTTT
-	TRBV6-4	few	TRBJ1-1	CASRGGENTEAFF	TGTGCCAGCAGGGGGGGGGAGAACACTGAAGCTTTCTTT
TRBD1	TRBV11-2	-	TRBJ2-7	CASSLGTGHEQYF	TGTGCCAGCAGCTTAGGGACAGGGCACGAGCAGTACTTC
-	TRBV19	-	TRBJ2-2	CASSILKSELTGELFF	TGTGCCAGTAGTATTTTAAAGTCCGAACTGACCGGGGAGCTGTTTTTT
TRBD1	TRBV14	once	TRBJ1-6	CASSHGTGGGSPLHF	TGTGCCAGCAGCCATGGGACAGGGGGTGGCTCACCCCTCCACTTT
-	TRBV9	-	TRBJ2-2	CAGGDNGGPGELFF	TGTGCCGGGGGGGACAACGGCGGTCCCGGGGAGCTGTTTTTT
TRBD2	TRBV5-1	-	TRBJ2-1	CASSSRSGGNEQFF	TGCGCCAGCAGCTCACGTAGCGGGGGAAATGAGCAGTTCTTC
-	TRBV6-6	-	TRBJ1-1	CASNGLTEAFF	TGTGCCAGCAATGGGCTGACTGAAGCTTTCTTT
-	TRBV19	-	TRBJ2-1	CASSIQGPYNEQFF	TGTGCCAGTAGTATTCAGGGGCCATACAATGAGCAGTTCTTC
-	TRBV7-9	-	TRBJ1-4	CASSPQRTRDNEKLFF	TGTGCCAGCAGCCCCCAACGAACGAGGGATAATGAAAAACTGTTTTTT
-	TRBV10-2	-	TRBJ1-5	CASMGPNGPQHF	TGCGCCAGCATGGGGCCGAATGGACCCCAGCATTTT
TRBD1	TRBV4-2	once	TRBJ1-6	CASSQDQGDQDSPLHF	TGTGCCAGCAGCCAAGATCAGGGGGACCAGGATTCACCCCTCCACTTT
TRBD1	TRBV6-5	once	TRBJ1-1	CASSPPGQGTFF	TGTGCCAGCAGTCCCCCGGGACAGGGAACTTTCTTT